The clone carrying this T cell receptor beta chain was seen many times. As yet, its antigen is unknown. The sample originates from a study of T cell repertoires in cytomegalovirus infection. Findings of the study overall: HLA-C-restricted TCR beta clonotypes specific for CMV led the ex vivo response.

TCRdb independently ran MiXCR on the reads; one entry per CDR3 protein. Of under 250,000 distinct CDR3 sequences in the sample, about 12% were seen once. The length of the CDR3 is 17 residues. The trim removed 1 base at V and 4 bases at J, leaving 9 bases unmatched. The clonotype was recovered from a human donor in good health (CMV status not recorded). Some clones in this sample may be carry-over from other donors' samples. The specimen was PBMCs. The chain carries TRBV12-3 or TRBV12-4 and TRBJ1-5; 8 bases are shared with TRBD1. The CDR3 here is CASSLEAGTGGNQPQHF. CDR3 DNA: TGTGCCAGCAGTTTAGAAGCCGGCACAGGGGGGAATCAGCCCCAGCATTTT.